This is a list of T cell receptor beta chains from one sample in a study of blood T cell dynamics during melanoma immunotherapy. The protocol was immunoSEQ multiplex PCR, while the TCRdb copy is restricted to in-frame clones and leaves out a portion. The table includes several thousand clones, roughly 84% detected once. Sequences were derived from blood, sampled from a patient treated with checkpoint blockade. The source of these receptors is a human donor with melanoma. Both conserved end residues are part of each CDR3. The D gene is left open where the match is weak. Size is stated for part of the rows, as once, few or many counts, or as a class when the clone is expanded.

D	J	size	V	CDR3	DNA
NA	TRBJ1-4	NA	TRBV5-1	CASSLEGWSNEKLFF	TGCGCCAGCAGCTTGGAGGGGTGGAGTAATGAAAAACTGTTTTTT
NA	TRBJ2-7	few	TRBV19	CASTSGGGKYF	TGTGCCAGTACCTCAGGGGGAGGAAAGTACTTC
TRBD1	TRBJ1-2	NA	TRBV27	CASSQQGIGYGYTF	TGTGCCAGCAGTCAACAGGGGATCGGGTATGGCTACACCTTC
NA	TRBJ2-7	few	TRBV6-1	CASSVRDPTSYEQYF	TGTGCCAGCAGTGTCCGGGATCCCACTTCCTACGAGCAGTACTTC
NA	TRBJ1-5	NA	TRBV4-3	CASSQIINQPQHF	TGCGCCAGCAGCCAAATAATCAATCAGCCCCAGCATTTT
NA	TRBJ1-3	once	TRBV30	CAWNRVYGNTIYF	TGTGCCTGGAACAGGGTGTATGGAAACACCATATATTTT
TRBD1	TRBJ2-2	NA	TRBV10-3	CAISVSGQFTGELFF	TGTGCCATCAGTGTGTCGGGACAGTTCACCGGGGAGCTGTTTTTT
NA	TRBJ2-3	NA	TRBV25-1	CASSHSVMDTQYF	TGTGCCAGCAGTCACTCCGTCATGGATACGCAGTATTTT
NA	TRBJ2-7	NA	TRBV4-3	CASSQEGGWEQYF	TGCGCCAGCAGCCAAGAAGGTGGTTGGGAGCAGTACTTC
NA	TRBJ1-6	NA	TRBV11-2	CASSLAPGDNSPLHF	TGTGCCAGCAGCTTAGCCCCAGGAGATAATTCACCCCTCCACTTT
TRBD2	TRBJ2-7	once	TRBV19	CASSIVASGQGEQYF	TGTGCCAGTAGTATCGTCGCTAGCGGGCAGGGAGAGCAGTACTTC
TRBD1	TRBJ2-1	NA	TRBV5-4	CASSVTRTGGGDEQFF	TGTGCCAGCAGCGTGACAAGGACAGGGGGCGGGGATGAGCAGTTCTTC
NA	TRBJ2-7	NA	TRBV6-6	CASTPRQGSSYEQYF	TGTGCCAGCACTCCTAGGCAGGGGAGCTCCTACGAGCAGTACTTC
NA	TRBJ1-5	NA	TRBV7-8	CASSLVSLENQPQHF	TGTGCCAGCAGCTTAGTGTCTCTGGAAAATCAGCCCCAGCATTTT
NA	TRBJ2-7	NA	TRBV30	CAWSSTGYEQYF	TGTGCCTGGAGTTCGACAGGCTACGAGCAGTACTTC
TRBD1	TRBJ1-2	NA	TRBV7-9	CASNPGGGQGEYGYTF	TGTGCCAGCAACCCCGGGGGAGGACAGGGGGAGTATGGCTACACCTTC
NA	TRBJ2-1	NA	TRBV18	CASSTGTPGYNEQFF	TGTGCCAGCTCAACCGGGACCCCCGGGTACAATGAGCAGTTCTTC
TRBD1	TRBJ1-2	NA	TRBV7-2	CASSSRQGLDGYTF	TGTGCCAGCAGCTCCCGACAGGGATTAGATGGCTACACCTTC
NA	TRBJ2-7	NA	TRBV6-5	CASAPGRAWVEQYF	TGTGCCAGCGCTCCGGGCAGGGCATGGGTCGAGCAGTACTTC
NA	TRBJ2-1	NA	TRBV4-3	CASSQVTTVNEQFF	TGCGCCAGCAGCCAAGTAACGACTGTCAATGAGCAGTTCTTC
NA	TRBJ1-6	few	TRBV6-6	CASRAGDSPLHF	TGTGCCAGCAGGGCGGGGGACTCACCCCTCCACTTT
TRBD1	TRBJ2-7	NA	TRBV30	CAWSTWDRGLSEQYF	TGTGCCTGGAGTACCTGGGACAGGGGGCTGAGCGAGCAGTACTTC
NA	TRBJ2-3	NA	TRBV11-2	CASSRTGGSDTQYF	TGTGCCAGCAGTCGGACGGGGGGCTCAGATACGCAGTATTTT
TRBD1	TRBJ1-6	NA	TRBV6-5	CASSYRDRATPLHF	TGTGCCAGCAGTTACCGGGACAGGGCTACACCCCTCCACTTT
TRBD1	TRBJ2-5	NA	TRBV5-1	CASSLATGTGVETQYF	TGCGCCAGCAGCTTGGCTACCGGGACAGGGGTTGAGACCCAGTACTTC
TRBD1	TRBJ1-1	NA	TRBV7-2	CASSLAAGGTEAFF	TGTGCCAGCAGCTTAGCAGCAGGGGGCACTGAAGCTTTCTTT
NA	TRBJ1-2	NA	TRBV6-5	CASRGQGYGYTF	TGTGCCAGCAGGGGGCAGGGATATGGCTACACCTTC
NA	TRBJ2-2	NA	TRBV18	CASSPPPGATGELFF	TGTGCCAGCTCACCACCGCCGGGGGCCACCGGGGAGCTGTTTTTT
TRBD1	TRBJ2-7	few	TRBV6-1	CASSGQGMAYEQYF	TGTGCCAGCAGTGGACAGGGCATGGCCTACGAGCAGTACTTC
NA	TRBJ1-5	NA	TRBV27	CASSPPGHHSNQPQHF	TGTGCCAGCAGTCCTCCGGGACACCATAGCAATCAGCCCCAGCATTTT
NA	TRBJ1-6	NA	TRBV4-1	CASSQDSVGTYNSPLHF	TGCGCCAGCAGCCAAGATAGCGTAGGGACCTATAATTCACCCCTCCACTTT
TRBD1	TRBJ2-7	NA	TRBV4-3	CASSPGQGWDEQYF	TGCGCCAGCAGCCCCGGACAGGGGTGGGACGAGCAGTACTTC
NA	TRBJ1-6	NA	TRBV5-1	CASSLDFNSPLHF	TGCGCCAGCAGCTTAGACTTCAATTCACCCCTCCACTTT
NA	TRBJ1-1	NA	TRBV10-1	CASPRGLKTEAFF	TGCGCCAGCCCCAGAGGTCTAAAGACTGAAGCTTTCTTT
NA	TRBJ1-5	NA	TRBV7-6	CASSPRGEDSNQPQHF	TGTGCCAGCAGCCCCCGGGGGGAGGATAGCAATCAGCCCCAGCATTTT
NA	TRBJ2-7	once	TRBV19	CASSHRYEQYF	TGTGCCAGTAGTCATCGGTACGAGCAGTACTTC
TRBD1	TRBJ1-5	NA	TRBV6-6	CASRPDRARSNQPQHF	TGTGCCAGCAGACCCGACAGGGCTCGGAGCAATCAGCCCCAGCATTTT
NA	TRBJ1-2	NA	TRBV4-3	CASSQGAGYGYTF	TGCGCCAGCAGCCAGGGTGCCGGCTATGGCTACACCTTC
NA	TRBJ1-3	NA	TRBV11-2	CASSFPGLGGSSGNTIYF	TGTGCCAGCAGCTTTCCAGGATTGGGGGGGAGCTCTGGAAACACCATATATTTT
NA	TRBJ1-1	NA	TRBV5-1	CASSLDHDSVNTEAFF	TGCGCCAGCAGCTTGGATCACGACAGCGTGAACACTGAAGCTTTCTTT
NA	TRBJ1-2	NA	TRBV21-1	CASSKEEGPVHDGYTF	TGTGCCAGCAGCAAAGAGGAGGGTCCCGTTCACGATGGCTACACCTTC
TRBD2	TRBJ2-7	NA	TRBV7-8	CASSREAAYEQYF	TGTGCCAGCAGCCGGGAGGCGGCCTACGAGCAGTACTTC
TRBD1	TRBJ1-1	NA	TRBV6-5	CASQQGARYTEAFF	TGTGCCAGCCAACAGGGGGCGCGGTACACTGAAGCTTTCTTT
NA	TRBJ1-3	NA	TRBV19	CASSIGTTFSGNTIYF	TGTGCCAGTAGTATCGGGACAACCTTTTCTGGAAACACCATATATTTT
NA	TRBJ1-3	NA	TRBV5-4	CASSIDGNTIYF	TGTGCCAGCAGCATAGATGGGAACACCATATATTTT
NA	TRBJ1-1	NA	TRBV30	CAWSAGPLNTEAFF	TGTGCCTGGAGCGCTGGGCCACTGAACACTGAAGCTTTCTTT
TRBD1	TRBJ2-7	few	TRBV19	CASSMAGGGYEQYF	TGTGCCAGTAGTATGGCAGGGGGTGGGTACGAGCAGTACTTC
NA	TRBJ1-6	NA	TRBV7-9	CASSWGSGSPLHF	TGTGCCAGCAGCTGGGGGTCGGGTTCACCCCTCCACTTT
NA	TRBJ1-2	NA	TRBV30	CAWSVPDSYGYTF	TGTGCCTGGAGTGTACCCGACAGCTATGGCTACACCTTC
NA	TRBJ1-4	NA	TRBV20-1	CSAGLNEKLFF	TGCAGTGCCGGGCTCAATGAAAAACTGTTTTTT
NA	TRBJ1-1	NA	TRBV19	CASSSRDIKNPFF	TGTGCCAGTAGTAGCCGGGACATAAAGAATCCTTTCTTT